The clone carrying this T cell receptor (beta chain) came up many times. The antigen remains unidentified. Patients affected by ophthalmopathy presented a Clinical Activity Score of at least 3, a NOSPECS grade of at least 4, and disease duration below 3 months. The PBMCs were taken from less than 11 ml of fresh peripheral blood. The data were obtained in a study of T cells in Graves' hyperthyroidism and ophthalmopathy. Notes on the study in general: Ophthalmopathy stood apart from stable hyperthyroidism in a 13 V-J model.

Authors of the study amplified TCR beta CDR3 regions from RNA transcripts. A first-round RT-PCR of the TCR CDR3 used the HTBI primer set. TCRdb passed the multiplex PCR reads through MiXCR, listing each CDR3 protein once. Of a few hundred thousand distinct CDR3 sequences in the sample, about 14% were seen once. This CDR3 comprises 13 residues. CDR1 KGHSH and CDR2 LQKENI come from the germline V gene. The V and J ends lost 5 bases and 0 bases respectively, with 7 bases between them. Sequences were obtained from blood. The TCR originated in a woman in her 30s with Graves' ophthalmopathy. The chain employs TRBV18 and TRBJ1-2, with D unresolved. The CDR3 nucleotides read TGTGCCAGCTCAGTCAAGGCTAACTATGGCTACACCTTC. It encodes CASSVKANYGYTF.